The text below deals with one T cell receptor (beta chain). As yet, its antigen is unknown. One end of the junction fails to match germline, which may point to a read error. The data originate from a study of cytomegalovirus exposure and HLA in healthy donors. Study-level background: Of all 360 or so donors who were genotyped, about 84% belonged to the Caucasian-associated ancestry cluster. Study-wide findings and caveats: An analysis that came later showed most CMV-associated TCR beta chains appearing HLA-restricted.

With 60 Vbeta and 13 Jbeta primers, the PCR was carried out. Repertoires were generated with immunoSEQ multiplex PCR, while TCRdb's copy carries only in-frame clones and drops some. The data show roughly 190,000 clones, just under 75% seen once. Germline V gives CDR1 SGHVS, CDR2 FQNEAQ. This CDR3 has 13 amino acids. This TCR came from a man in his thirties or forties in good health and CMV-seropositive. Sequenced: PBMCs. The chain combines TRBV7-8 with TRBJ2-2; D perhaps matches TRBD1 (5 bases). DNA for the CDR3: TGTGCCAGCAGCTCGCCTGGGGCCGGAGAGCTGTTTTTT. Translated, it gives CASSSPGAGELFF.